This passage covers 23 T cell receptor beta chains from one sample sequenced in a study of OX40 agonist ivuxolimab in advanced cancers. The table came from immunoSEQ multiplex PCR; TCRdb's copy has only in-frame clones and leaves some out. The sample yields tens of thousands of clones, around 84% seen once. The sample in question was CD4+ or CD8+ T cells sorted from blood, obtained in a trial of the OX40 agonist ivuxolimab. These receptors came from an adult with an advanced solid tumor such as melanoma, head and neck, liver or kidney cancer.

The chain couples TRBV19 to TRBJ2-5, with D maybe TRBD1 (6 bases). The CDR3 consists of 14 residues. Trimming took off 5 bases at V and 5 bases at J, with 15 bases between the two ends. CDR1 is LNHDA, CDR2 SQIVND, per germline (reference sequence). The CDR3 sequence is CASSRQVRSETQYF. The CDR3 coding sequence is TGTGCCAGTAGTCGACAGGTCAGGAGTGAGACCCAGTACTTC. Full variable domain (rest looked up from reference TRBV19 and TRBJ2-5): DGGITQSPKYLFRKEGQNVTLSCEQNLNHDAMYWYRQDPGQGLRLIYYSQIVNDFQKGDIAEGYSVSREKKESFPLTVTSAQKNPTAFYLCASSRQVRSETQYFGPGTRLLVL.

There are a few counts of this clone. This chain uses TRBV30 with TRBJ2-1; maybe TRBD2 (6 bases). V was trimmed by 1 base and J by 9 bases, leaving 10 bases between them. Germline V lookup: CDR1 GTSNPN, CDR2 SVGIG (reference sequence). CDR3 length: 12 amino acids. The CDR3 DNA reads TGTGCCTGGAGTGCGGGAGTGAGTGAGCAGTTCTTC. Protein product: CAWSAGVSEQFF.

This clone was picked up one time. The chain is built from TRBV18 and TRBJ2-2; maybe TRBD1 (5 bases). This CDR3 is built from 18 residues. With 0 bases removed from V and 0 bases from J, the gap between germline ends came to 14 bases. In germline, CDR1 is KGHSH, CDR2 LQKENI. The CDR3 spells CASSPPQRTRANTGELFF. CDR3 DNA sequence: TGTGCCAGCTCACCACCTCAAAGGACAAGGGCGAACACCGGGGAGCTGTTTTTT.

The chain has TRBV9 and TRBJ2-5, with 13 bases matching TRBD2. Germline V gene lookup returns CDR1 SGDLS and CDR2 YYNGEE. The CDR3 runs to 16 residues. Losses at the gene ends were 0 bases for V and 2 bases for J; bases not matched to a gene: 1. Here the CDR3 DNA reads TGTGCCAGCAGCGTAGGGACTAGCGGGGGACAAGAGACCCAGTACTTC. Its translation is CASSVGTSGGQETQYF.

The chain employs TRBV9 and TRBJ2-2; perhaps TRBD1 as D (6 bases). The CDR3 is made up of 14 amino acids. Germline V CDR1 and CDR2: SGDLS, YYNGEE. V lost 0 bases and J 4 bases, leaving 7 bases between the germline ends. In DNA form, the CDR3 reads TGTGCCAGCAGCGTAGGGGACACCACCGGGGAGCTGTTTTTT. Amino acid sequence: CASSVGDTTGELFF.

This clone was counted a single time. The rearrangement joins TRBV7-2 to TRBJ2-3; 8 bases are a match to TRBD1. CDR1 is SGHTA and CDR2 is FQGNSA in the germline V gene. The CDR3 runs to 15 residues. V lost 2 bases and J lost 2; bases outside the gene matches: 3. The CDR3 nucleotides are TGTGCCAGCAGCTTACGGACAGGGTCCACAGATACGCAGTATTTT. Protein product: CASSLRTGSTDTQYF.

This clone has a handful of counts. CDR3 residues: CASSLLAGGTDTQYF. The DNA of the CDR3 is TGTGCCAGCAGTTTACTAGCGGGGGGCACAGATACGCAGTATTTT. The gene calls are TRBV27 and TRBJ2-3; 10 bases fit TRBD2. V trimming: 2 bases; J trimming: 1 base; junction bases outside the gene matches: 0. The germline gives CDR1 MNHEY, CDR2 SMNVEV (reference sequence). This CDR3 is built from 15 residues.

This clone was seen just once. CDR3 DNA sequence: TGTGCCAGCAGCTCCCCGGGACACTACAATGAGCAGTTCTTC. This translates into CASSSPGHYNEQFF. This sequence joins TRBV9 and TRBJ2-1; D might be TRBD1 (6 bases). This CDR3 is built from 14 residues. Germline lookup yields CDR1 SGDLS and CDR2 YYNGEE. V dropped 4 bases and J dropped 3 bases, with 11 bases sitting between them.

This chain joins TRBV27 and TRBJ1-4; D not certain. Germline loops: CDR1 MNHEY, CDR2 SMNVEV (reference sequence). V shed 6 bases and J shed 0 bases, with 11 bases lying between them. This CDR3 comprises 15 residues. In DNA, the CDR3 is TGTGCCAGCAGACGCCGGGCTGCAACTAATGAAAAACTGTTTTTT. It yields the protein CASRRRAATNEKLFF.

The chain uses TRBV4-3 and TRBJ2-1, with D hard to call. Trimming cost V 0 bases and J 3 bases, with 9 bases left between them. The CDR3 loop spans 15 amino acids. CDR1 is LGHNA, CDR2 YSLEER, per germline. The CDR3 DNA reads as TGCGCCAGCAGCCAAGATCACGCTATCTACAATGAGCAGTTCTTC. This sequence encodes CASSQDHAIYNEQFF.

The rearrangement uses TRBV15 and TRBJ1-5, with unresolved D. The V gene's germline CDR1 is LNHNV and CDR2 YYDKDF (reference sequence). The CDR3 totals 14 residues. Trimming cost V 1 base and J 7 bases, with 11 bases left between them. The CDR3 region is CATSRGALGQPQHF. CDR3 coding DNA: TGTGCCACCAGCAGAGGGGCCTTGGGCCAGCCCCAGCATTTT.

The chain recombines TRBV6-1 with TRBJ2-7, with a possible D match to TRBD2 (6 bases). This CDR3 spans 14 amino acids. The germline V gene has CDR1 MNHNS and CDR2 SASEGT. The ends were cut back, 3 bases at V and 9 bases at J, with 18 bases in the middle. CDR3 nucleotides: TGTGCCAGCAGTGACGGGGGAGCGCCGGTGGTGCAGTACTTC. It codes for CASSDGGAPVVQYF.

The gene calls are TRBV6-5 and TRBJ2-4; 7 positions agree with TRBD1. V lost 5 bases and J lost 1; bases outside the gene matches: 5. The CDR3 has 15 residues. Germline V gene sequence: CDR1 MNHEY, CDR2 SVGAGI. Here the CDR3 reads CASSRDRNAKNIQYF. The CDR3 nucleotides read TGTGCCAGCAGTAGGGACAGAAATGCCAAAAACATTCAGTACTTC.

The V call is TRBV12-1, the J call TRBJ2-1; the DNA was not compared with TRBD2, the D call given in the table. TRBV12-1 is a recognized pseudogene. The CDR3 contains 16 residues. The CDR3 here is CASSFLPGLLRDEQFF. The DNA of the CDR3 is TGTGCCAGCAGCTTCCTACCGGGACTGTTAAGGGATGAGCAGTTCTTC.

CDR3 region: CASSRGWGGTDTQYF. CDR3 coding DNA: TGTGCCAGCAGCCGAGGTTGGGGCGGGACAGATACGCAGTATTTT. The chain uses TRBV7-3 and TRBJ2-3, with D perhaps being TRBD1 or TRBD2 (5 bases each). The CDR3 totals 15 residues. Trimming cost V 5 bases and J 3 bases, with 15 bases left between them. CDR1 and CDR2 (germline): SGHTA, FQGTGA. The whole variable domain, remainder taken from reference TRBV7-3 and TRBJ2-3, is GAGVSQTPSNKVTEKGKYVELRCDPISGHTALYWYRQSLGQGPEFLIYFQGTGAADDSGLPNDRFFAVRPEGSVSTLKIQRTERGDSAVYLCASSRGWGGTDTQYFGPGTRLTVL.

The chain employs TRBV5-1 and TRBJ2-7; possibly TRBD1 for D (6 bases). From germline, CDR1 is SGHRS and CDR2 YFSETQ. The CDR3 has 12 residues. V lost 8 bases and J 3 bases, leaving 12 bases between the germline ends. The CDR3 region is CASRGSDYEQYF. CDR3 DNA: TGCGCCAGTAGGGGGTCCGACTACGAGCAGTACTTC.

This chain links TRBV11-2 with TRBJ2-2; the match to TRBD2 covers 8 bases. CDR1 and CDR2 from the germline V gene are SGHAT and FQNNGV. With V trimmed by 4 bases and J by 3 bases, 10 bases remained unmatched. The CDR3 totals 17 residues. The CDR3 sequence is CASSSLRTSTDTGELFF. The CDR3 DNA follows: TGTGCCAGCAGCTCACTCCGGACTAGCACGGACACCGGGGAGCTGTTTTTT. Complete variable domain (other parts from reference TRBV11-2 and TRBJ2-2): EAGVAQSPRYKIIEKRQSVAFWCNPISGHATLYWYQQILGQGPKLLIQFQNNGVVDDSQLPKDRFSAERLKGVDSTLKIQPAKLEDSAVYLCASSSLRTSTDTGELFFGEGSRLTVL.

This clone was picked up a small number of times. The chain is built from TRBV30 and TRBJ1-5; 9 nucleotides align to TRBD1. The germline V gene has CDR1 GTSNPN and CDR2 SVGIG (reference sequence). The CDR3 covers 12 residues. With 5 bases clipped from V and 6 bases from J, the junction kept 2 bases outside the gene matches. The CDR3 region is CAWGTGTQPQHF. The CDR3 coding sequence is TGTGCCTGGGGGACAGGGACTCAGCCCCAGCATTTT.

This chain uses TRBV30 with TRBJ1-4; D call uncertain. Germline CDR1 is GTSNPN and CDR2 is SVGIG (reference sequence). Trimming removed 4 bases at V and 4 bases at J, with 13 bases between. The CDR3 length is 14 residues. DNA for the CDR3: TGTGCCTGGAAAATGAAAGCTTTTAATGAAAAACTGTTTTTT. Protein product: CAWKMKAFNEKLFF. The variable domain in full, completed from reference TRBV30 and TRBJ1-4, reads SQTIHQWPATLVQPVGSPLSLECTVEGTSNPNLYWYRQAAGRGLQLLFYSVGIGQISSEVPQNLSASRPQDRQFILSSKKLLLSDSGFYLCAWKMKAFNEKLFFGSGTQLSVL.

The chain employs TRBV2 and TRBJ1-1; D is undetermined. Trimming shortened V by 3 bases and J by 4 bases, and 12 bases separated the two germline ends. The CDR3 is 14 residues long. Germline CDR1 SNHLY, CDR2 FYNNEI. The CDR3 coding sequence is TGTGCCAGCAGTGAGGGTCTTTCGACCACTGAAGCTTTCTTT. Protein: CASSEGLSTTEAFF.

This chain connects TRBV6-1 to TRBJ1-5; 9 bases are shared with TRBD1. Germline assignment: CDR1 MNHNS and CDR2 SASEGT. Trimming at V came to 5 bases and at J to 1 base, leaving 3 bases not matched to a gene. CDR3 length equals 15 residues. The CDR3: CASSPDRGSNQPQHF. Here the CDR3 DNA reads TGTGCCAGCAGTCCAGACAGGGGGAGCAATCAGCCCCAGCATTTT.

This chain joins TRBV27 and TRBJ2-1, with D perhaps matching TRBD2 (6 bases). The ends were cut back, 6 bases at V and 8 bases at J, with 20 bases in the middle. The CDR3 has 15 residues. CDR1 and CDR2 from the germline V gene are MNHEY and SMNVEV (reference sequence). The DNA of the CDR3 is TGTGCCAGCAGACCCCTGACCGGGAGCCGATATGAGCAGTTCTTC. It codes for CASRPLTGSRYEQFF.

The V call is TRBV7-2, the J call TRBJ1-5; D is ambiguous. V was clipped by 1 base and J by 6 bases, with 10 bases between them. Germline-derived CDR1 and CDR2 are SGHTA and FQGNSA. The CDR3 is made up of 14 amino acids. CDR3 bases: TGTGCCAGCAGCTTAGGGGAGGGTTTTCAGCCCCAGCATTTT. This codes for CASSLGEGFQPQHF.